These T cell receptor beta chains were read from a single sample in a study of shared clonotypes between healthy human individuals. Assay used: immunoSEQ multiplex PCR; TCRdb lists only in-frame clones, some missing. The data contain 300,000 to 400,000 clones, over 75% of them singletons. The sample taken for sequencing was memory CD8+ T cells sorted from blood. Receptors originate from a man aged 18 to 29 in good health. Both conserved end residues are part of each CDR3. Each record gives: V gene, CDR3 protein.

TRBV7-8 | CASSLEANYEQYF
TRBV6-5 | CASSYPGAGTGELFF
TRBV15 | CATSRMIGTTEAFF
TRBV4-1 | CASSRIVMASFEQYF
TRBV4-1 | CASSHLYPLRLAKNIQYF
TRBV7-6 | CASSPGLAKGTGELFF
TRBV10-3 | CAISIDLNTEAFF
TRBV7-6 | CASSFITNYGYTF
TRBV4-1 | CASSQYGDGAYEQYF
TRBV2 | CASSLTGGGQPQHF
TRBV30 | CAWMGGTLMNTEAFF
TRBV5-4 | CASSPGSRGANVLTF
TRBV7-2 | CASSPPLASPVYNEQFF
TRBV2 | CASSDPRGIVGQPQHF
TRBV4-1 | CASSQKTGAVSYEQYF
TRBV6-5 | CASSLDTGELFF
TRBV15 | CATSRDRVTGELFF
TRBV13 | CASSQGQDFYGYTF
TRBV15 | CATSRRDRENSPLHF
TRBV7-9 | CASSPRGADFYNEQFF
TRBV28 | CASSFRGPSSGNTIYF
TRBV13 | CASSTRQGVGEKLFF
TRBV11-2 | CASSLVKGRDETQYF
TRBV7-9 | CASSLGSGGSTDTQYF
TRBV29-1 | CSEDGGYTF
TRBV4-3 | CASSQETSGGLSEQYF
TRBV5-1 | CASRLTPDATEAFF
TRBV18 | CASSPGTERSYEQYF
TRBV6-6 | CASSFRVLGDTQYF
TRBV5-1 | CASSFEGQGDYEQYF
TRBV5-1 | CASSWPGQGYEQYF
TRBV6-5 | CASTPRTSQETQYF
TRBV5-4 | CASSFSYGPASTDTQYF
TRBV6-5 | CASSYSESYGYTF
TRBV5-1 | CASSLTSGGSYEQYF
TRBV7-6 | CASSLAGGLDTQYF
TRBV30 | CATGWENYNSPLHF
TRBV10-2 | CASFGTGLYNEQFF
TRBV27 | CASSLRSGQGLLRGREQYF
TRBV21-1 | CASRREHTGELFF
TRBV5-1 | CASRTHRGLGETQYF
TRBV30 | CAWSVGDRADEQYF
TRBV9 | CASSVSGTPLDTQYF
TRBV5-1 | CASTALGHGSPYEQYF
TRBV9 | CASSEGILVGETQYF
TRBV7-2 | CASSPTRGLVNTEAFF
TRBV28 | CASSLLWDTDLSGANVLTF
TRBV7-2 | CASSFRTGANVLTF
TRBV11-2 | CASSLRTGYEQYF
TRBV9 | CASSVEGGEQFF
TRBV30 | CAWSVSGGPPEQYF
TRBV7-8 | CASSPGLAGGPTYEQYF
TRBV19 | CASSTSSNEKLFF
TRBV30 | CAWSTHSRAGIGETQYF
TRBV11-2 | CASSTLLAGQSSYNEQFF
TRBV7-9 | CASSPPGLAYEQYF
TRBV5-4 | CASSFDPNEQFF
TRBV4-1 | CASSQGVGPEAFF
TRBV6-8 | CASSYPRTGGDYEQYF
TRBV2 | CASSRTKQGAEETQYF